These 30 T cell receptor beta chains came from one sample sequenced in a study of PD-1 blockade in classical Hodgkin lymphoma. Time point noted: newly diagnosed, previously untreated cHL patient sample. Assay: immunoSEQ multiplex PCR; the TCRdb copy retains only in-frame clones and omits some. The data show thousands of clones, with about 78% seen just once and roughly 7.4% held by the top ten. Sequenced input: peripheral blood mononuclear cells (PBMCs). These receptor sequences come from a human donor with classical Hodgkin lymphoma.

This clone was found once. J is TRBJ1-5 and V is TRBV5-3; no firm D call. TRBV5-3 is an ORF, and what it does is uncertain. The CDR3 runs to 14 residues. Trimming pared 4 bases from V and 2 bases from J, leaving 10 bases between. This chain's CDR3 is CARSVLMGNQPQHF. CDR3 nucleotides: TGTGCCAGAAGCGTCCTAATGGGCAATCAGCCCCAGCATTTT.

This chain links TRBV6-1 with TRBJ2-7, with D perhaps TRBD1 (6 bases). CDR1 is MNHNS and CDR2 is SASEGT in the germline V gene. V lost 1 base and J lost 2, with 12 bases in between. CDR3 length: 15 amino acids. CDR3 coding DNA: TGTGCCAGCAGTGAAGTAGGGCAGGGGCCCTACGAGCAGTACTTC. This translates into CASSEVGQGPYEQYF.

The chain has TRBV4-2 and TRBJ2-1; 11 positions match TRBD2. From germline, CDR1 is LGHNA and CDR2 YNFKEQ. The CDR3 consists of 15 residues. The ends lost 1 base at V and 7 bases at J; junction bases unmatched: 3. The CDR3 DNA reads TGTGCCAGCAGCCAAGTAGCGGGGGGGCCTAATGAGCAGTTCTTC. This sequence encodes CASSQVAGGPNEQFF.

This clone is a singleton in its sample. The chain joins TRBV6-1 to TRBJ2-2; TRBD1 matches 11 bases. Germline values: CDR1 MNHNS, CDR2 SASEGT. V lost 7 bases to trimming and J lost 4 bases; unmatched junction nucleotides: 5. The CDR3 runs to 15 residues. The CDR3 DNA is TGTGCCAGCAACCTGGACAGGGGGCTCACCGGGGAGCTGTTTTTT. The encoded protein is CASNLDRGLTGELFF.

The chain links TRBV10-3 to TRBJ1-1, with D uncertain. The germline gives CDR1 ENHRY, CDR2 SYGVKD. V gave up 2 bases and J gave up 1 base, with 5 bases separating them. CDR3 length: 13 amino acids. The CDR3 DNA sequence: TGTGCCATCAGTGAGCAGGAGAACACTGAAGCTTTCTTT. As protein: CAISEQENTEAFF.

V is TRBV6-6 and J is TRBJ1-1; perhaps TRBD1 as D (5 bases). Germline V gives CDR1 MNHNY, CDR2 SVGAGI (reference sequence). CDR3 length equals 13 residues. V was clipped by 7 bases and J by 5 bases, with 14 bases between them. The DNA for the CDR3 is TGTGCCAGCAATACCGGGGAGGGGACTGAAGCTTTCTTT. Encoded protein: CASNTGEGTEAFF.

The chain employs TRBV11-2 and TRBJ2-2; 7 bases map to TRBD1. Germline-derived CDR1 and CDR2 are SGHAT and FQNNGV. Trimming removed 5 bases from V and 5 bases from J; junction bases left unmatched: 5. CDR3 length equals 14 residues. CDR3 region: CASSPSRGTGELFF. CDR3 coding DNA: TGTGCCAGCAGCCCTAGCAGGGGGACCGGGGAGCTGTTTTTT.

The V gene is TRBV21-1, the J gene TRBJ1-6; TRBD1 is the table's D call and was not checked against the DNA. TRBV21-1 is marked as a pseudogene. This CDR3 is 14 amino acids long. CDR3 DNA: TGTGCCAGCCCTATTTTCAGGGAAGGGTCACCCCTCCACTTT. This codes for CASPIFREGSPLHF.

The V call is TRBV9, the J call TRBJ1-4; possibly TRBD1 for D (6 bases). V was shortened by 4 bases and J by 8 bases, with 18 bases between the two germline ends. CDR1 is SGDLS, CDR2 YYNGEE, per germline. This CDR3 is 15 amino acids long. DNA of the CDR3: TGTGCCAGCAGCTCCGAGGGGGGCCTCGGGGAAAAACTGTTTTTT. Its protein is CASSSEGGLGEKLFF.

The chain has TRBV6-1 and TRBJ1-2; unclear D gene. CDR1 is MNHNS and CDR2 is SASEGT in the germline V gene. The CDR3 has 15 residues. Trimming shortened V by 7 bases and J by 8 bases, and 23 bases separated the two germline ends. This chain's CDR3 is CASMVALSPPAGYTF. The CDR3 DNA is TGTGCCAGCATGGTGGCCCTAAGCCCTCCGGCCGGCTACACCTTC.

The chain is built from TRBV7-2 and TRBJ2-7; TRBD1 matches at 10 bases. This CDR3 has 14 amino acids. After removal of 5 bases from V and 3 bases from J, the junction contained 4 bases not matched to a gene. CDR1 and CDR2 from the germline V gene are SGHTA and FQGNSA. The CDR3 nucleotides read TGTGCCAGCAGCAAGGACAGGGGGGGCTACGAGCAGTACTTC. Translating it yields CASSKDRGGYEQYF.

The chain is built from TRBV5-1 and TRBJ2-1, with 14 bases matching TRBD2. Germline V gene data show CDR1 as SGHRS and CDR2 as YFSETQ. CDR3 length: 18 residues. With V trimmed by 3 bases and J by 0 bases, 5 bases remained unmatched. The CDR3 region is CASSSGLAGDFSYNEQFF. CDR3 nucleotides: TGCGCCAGCAGCTCGGGACTAGCGGGAGACTTCTCCTACAATGAGCAGTTCTTC. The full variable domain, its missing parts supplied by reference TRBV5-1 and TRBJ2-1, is KAGVTQTPRYLIKTRGQQVTLSCSPISGHRSVSWYQQTPGQGLQFLFEYFSETQRNKGNFPGRFSGRQFSNSRSEMNVSTLELGDSALYLCASSSGLAGDFSYNEQFFGPGTRLTVL.

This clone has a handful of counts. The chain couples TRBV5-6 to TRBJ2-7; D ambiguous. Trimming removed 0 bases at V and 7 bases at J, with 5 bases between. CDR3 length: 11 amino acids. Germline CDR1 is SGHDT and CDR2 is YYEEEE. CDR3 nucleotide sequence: TGTGCCAGCAGCTTGGGAGGTGAGCAGTACTTC. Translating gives CASSLGGEQYF.

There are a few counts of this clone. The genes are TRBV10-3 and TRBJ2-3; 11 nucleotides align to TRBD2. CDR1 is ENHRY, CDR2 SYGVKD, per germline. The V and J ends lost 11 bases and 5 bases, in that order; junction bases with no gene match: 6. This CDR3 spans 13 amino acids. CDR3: CAVLAGGGDTQYF. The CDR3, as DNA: TGTGCCGTCCTAGCGGGAGGAGGAGATACGCAGTATTTT.

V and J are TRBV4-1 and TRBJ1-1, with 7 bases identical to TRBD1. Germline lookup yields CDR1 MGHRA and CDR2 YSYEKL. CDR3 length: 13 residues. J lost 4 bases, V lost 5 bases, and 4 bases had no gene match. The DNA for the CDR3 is TGCGCCAGCAGCACGACAGGGTTCACTGAAGCTTTCTTT. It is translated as CASSTTGFTEAFF.

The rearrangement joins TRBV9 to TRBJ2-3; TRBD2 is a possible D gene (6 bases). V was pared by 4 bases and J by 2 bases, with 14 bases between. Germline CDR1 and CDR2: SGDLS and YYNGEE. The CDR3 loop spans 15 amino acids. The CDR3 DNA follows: TGTGCCAGCAGCTTCTCCGGGGGAGACACAGATACGCAGTATTTT. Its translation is CASSFSGGDTDTQYF.

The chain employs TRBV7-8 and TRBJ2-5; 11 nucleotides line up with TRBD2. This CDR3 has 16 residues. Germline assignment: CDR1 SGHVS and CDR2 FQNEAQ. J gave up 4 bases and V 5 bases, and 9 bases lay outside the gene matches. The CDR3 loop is CASSPLAGGPRETQYF. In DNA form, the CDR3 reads TGTGCCAGCAGCCCATTAGCGGGAGGGCCGCGAGAGACCCAGTACTTC.

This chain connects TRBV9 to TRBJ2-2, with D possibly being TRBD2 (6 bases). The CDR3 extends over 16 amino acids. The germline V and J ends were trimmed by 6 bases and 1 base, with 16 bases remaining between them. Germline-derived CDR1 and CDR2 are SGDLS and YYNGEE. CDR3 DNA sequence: TGTGCCAGCAAAGCCTCTGGGGGGAAGAACACCGGGGAGCTGTTTTTT. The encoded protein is CASKASGGKNTGELFF.

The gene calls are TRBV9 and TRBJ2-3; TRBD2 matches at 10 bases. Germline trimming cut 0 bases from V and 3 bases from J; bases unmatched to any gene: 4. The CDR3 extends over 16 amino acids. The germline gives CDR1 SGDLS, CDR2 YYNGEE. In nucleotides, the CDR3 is TGTGCCAGCAGCGTAGGTCTAGCGGGGGCTACAGATACGCAGTATTTT. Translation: CASSVGLAGATDTQYF. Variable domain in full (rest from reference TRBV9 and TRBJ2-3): DSGVTQTPKHLITATGQRVTLRCSPRSGDLSVYWYQQSLDQGLQFLIQYYNGEERAKGNILERFSAQQFPDLHSELNLSSLELGDSALYFCASSVGLAGATDTQYFGPGTRLTVL.

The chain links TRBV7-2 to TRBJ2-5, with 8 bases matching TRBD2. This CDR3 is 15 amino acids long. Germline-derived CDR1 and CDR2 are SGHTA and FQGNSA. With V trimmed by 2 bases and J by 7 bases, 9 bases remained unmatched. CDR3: CASSLWDGGAVTQYF. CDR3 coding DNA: TGTGCCAGCAGCTTATGGGACGGGGGGGCCGTGACCCAGTACTTC.

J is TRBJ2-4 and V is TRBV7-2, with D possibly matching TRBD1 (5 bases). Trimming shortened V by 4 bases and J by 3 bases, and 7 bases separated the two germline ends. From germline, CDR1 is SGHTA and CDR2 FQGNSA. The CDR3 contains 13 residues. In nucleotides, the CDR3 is TGTGCCAGCAGCTGGGGCAGCAAAAACATTCAGTACTTC. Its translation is CASSWGSKNIQYF.

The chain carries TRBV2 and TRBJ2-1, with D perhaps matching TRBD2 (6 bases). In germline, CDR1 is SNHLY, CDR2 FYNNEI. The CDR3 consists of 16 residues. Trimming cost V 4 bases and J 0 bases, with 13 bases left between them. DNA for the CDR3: TGTGCCAGCAGTGTGGAGGGGTCCAGCTCCTACAATGAGCAGTTCTTC. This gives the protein CASSVEGSSSYNEQFF.

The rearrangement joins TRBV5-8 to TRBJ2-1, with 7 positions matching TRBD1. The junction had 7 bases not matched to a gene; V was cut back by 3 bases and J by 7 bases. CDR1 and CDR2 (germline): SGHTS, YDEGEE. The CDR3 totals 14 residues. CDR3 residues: CASSYRGWGNEQFF. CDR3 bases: TGTGCCAGCAGCTACAGGGGCTGGGGGAATGAGCAGTTCTTC.

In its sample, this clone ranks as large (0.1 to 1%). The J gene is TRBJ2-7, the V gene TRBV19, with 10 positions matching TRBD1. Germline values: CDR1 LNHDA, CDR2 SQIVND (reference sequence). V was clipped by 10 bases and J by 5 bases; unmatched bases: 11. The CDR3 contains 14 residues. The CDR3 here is CATDRGQGTDEQYF. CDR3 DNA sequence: TGTGCCACCGACAGGGGGCAAGGTACGGACGAGCAGTACTTC.

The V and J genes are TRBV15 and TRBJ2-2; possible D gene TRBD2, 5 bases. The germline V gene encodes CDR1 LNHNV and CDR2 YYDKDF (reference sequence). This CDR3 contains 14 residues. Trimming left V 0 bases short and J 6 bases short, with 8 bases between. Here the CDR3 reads CATSRDGGAGELFF. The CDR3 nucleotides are TGTGCCACCAGCAGAGACGGAGGTGCCGGGGAGCTGTTTTTT.

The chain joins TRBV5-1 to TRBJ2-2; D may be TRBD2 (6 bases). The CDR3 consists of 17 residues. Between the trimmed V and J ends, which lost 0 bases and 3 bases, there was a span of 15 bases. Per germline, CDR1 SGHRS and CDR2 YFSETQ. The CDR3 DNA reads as TGCGCCAGCAGCTTGGGGGGACTTGGTAGAGACACCGGGGAGCTGTTTTTT. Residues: CASSLGGLGRDTGELFF.

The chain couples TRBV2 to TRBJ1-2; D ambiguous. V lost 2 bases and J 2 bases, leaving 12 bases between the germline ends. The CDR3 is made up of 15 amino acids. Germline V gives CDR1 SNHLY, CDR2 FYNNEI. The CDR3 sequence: CASSESREVNYGYTF. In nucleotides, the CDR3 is TGTGCCAGCAGTGAATCCCGGGAGGTCAACTATGGCTACACCTTC.

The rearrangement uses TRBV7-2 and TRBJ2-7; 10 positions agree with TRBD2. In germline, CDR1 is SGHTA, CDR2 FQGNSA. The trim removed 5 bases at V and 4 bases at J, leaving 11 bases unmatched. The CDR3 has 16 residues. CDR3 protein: CASSLSSASGRYEQYF. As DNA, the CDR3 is TGTGCCAGCAGCCTATCCTCTGCTAGCGGGAGATACGAGCAGTACTTC.

The CDR3, as DNA: TGTGCCAGCAGTTATAACGGGGGCACTGAAGCTTTCTTT. Translation gives CASSYNGGTEAFF. The rearrangement links TRBV6-5 to TRBJ1-1; D perhaps matches TRBD1 (5 bases). Trimming cost V 3 bases and J 4 bases, with 9 bases left between them. The CDR3 has 13 amino acids. Germline CDR1 is MNHEY and CDR2 is SVGAGI.

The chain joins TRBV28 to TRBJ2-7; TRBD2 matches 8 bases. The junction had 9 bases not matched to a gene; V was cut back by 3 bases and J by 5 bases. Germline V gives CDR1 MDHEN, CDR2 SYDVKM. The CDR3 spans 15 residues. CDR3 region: CASSFWTSRRDEQYF. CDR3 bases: TGTGCCAGCAGTTTCTGGACTAGCAGGAGGGACGAGCAGTACTTC. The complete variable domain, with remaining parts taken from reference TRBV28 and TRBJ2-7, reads DVKVTQSSRYLVKRTGEKVFLECVQDMDHENMFWYRQDPGLGLRLIYFSYDVKMKEKGDIPEGYSVSREKKERFSLILESASTNQTSMYLCASSFWTSRRDEQYFGPGTRLTVT.